One and the same sample provided the 21 T cell receptor beta chains below, sequenced in a study of regulatory T cells in long-lasting Graves disease. CDR3-region Arm-PCR and iRepertoire HTBI primers produced the TCR beta libraries. TCRdb analysed the multiplex PCR reads with MiXCR anew, one entry per CDR3 protein. The sample has 350,000 to 500,000 distinct CDR3 sequences; roughly 15% are singletons. Sample time point: newly diagnosed GD, antithyroid drugs for less than 3 months. Generation of the TCR library employed RNA extracted from PBMCs. The same specimen was also included in a second study, on T cells in Graves' hyperthyroidism and ophthalmopathy.

This specimen was peripheral blood mononuclear cells (PBMCs), taken at new diagnosis, from a patient treated with antithyroid drugs. The receptors were sampled from a woman in her twenties or thirties with Graves disease.

This clonotype turned up a few times. This chain connects TRBV2 to TRBJ2-3; D might be TRBD1 or TRBD2, each matching 5 bases. Germline-derived CDR1 and CDR2 are SNHLY and FYNNEI. V was cut by 6 bases and J by 0 bases, with 7 bases left in between. The CDR3 is 13 amino acids. CDR3 protein: CASRGVSTDTQYF. The CDR3 bases are TGTGCCAGCAGGGGGGTTAGCACAGATACGCAGTATTTT.

The rearrangement uses TRBV28 and TRBJ2-1, with 8 bases aligning to TRBD2. The CDR3 sequence is 16 residues long. The germline CDR1 and CDR2 sequences are MDHEN and SYDVKM. The trim removed 6 bases at V and 4 bases at J, leaving 11 bases unmatched. The chain's CDR3 is CASRGPERESYNEQFF. The CDR3 DNA is TGTGCCAGCAGAGGCCCAGAGCGGGAGAGTTACAATGAGCAGTTCTTC.

Regarding this clonotype: A much larger clone sits a single nucleotide away, making a read error possible. This chain connects TRBV7-2 to TRBJ2-5, with 8 bases lining up with TRBD2. In germline, CDR1 is SGHTA, CDR2 FQGNSA. This CDR3 spans 15 amino acids. For the CDR3, the DNA is TGTGCCAGGAGCTTAGTGACGGGAGGGCCAGAGACCCAGTACTTC. This gives the protein CARSLVTGGPETQYF.

This clonotype was seen at least ten times. This sequence joins TRBV28 and TRBJ2-7; 8 bases line up with TRBD1. V shed 6 bases and J 4 bases; nucleotides not matched to a gene: 2. CDR1 and CDR2 (germline): MDHEN, SYDVKM. The CDR3 is 12 residues long. The DNA of the CDR3 is TGTGCCAGCAGACGACAGGGGTACGAGCAGTACTTC. The encoded protein is CASRRQGYEQYF.

The gene calls are TRBV19 and TRBJ2-5; 10 bases align to TRBD1. The trim removed 4 bases at V and 4 bases at J, leaving 3 bases unmatched. The CDR3 covers 14 residues. From germline, CDR1 is LNHDA and CDR2 SQIVND (reference sequence). The CDR3 sequence is CASSTGQGVETQYF. CDR3 coding DNA: TGTGCCAGTAGTACCGGACAGGGGGTAGAGACCCAGTACTTC.

This clonotype was detected a few times. The CDR3 DNA is TGTGCCAGTAGTAGTTACAGGGGGAAGGGCACCGGGGAGCTGTTTTTT. It specifies CASSSYRGKGTGELFF. V is TRBV19 and J is TRBJ2-2, with 8 positions matching TRBD1. Per the germline V gene, CDR1 is LNHDA and CDR2 is SQIVND (reference sequence). V dropped 4 bases and J dropped 4; count of bases not matched to a gene: 8. This CDR3 contains 16 residues.

This clonotype was observed a few times. The chain couples TRBV5-1 to TRBJ2-6, with D unclear. CDR3 length equals 15 residues. Germline V CDR1 and CDR2: SGHRS, YFSETQ. V gave up 4 bases and J gave up 4 bases, with 12 bases separating them. The CDR3 DNA follows: TGCGCCAGCAGCCCCTGGGCTGGAGGGGCCAACGTCCTGACTTTC. Its protein product is CASSPWAGGANVLTF. The entire variable domain, with the rest obtained from reference TRBV5-1 and TRBJ2-6, is as follows: KAGVTQTPRYLIKTRGQQVTLSCSPISGHRSVSWYQQTPGQGLQFLFEYFSETQRNKGNFPGRFSGRQFSNSRSEMNVSTLELGDSALYLCASSPWAGGANVLTFGAGSRLTVL.

This clonotype has only a few counts. The rearrangement joins TRBV20-1 to TRBJ2-3, with D perhaps matching TRBD1 (5 bases). The CDR3 sequence is 12 residues long. Germline CDR1 is DFQATT and CDR2 is SNEGSKA (reference sequence). Trimming left V 0 bases short and J 4 bases short, with 5 bases between. The CDR3 bases are TGCAGTGCTAGAGAAGGGGCAGATACGCAGTATTTT. Translating it yields CSAREGADTQYF.

Many counts were recorded for this clonotype. The chain has TRBV7-9 and TRBJ2-7, with D possibly being TRBD2 (6 bases). CDR1 and CDR2 from the germline V gene are SEHNR and FQNEAQ (reference sequence). V was clipped by 5 bases and J by 1 base, with 15 bases between them. There are 15 residues in the CDR3. In DNA, the CDR3 is TGTGCCAGCAGCCTCCCGGGCAGCGGGTCCTACGAGCAGTACTTC. Its protein product is CASSLPGSGSYEQYF.

Details on this clonotype: A much larger clone lies a single base off, so this may be a read error. The chain carries TRBV6-2 or TRBV6-3 and TRBJ2-5; weak D call: TRBD2 (7 bases). The V end lost 6 bases, the J end lost 4 bases, and 39 bases lay between the germline ends. The CDR3 totals 22 residues. CDR1 MNHEY and CDR2 SVGEGT come from the germline V gene. The CDR3 sequence: CASSSGGRGGPAVESRGETQYF. The DNA for the CDR3 is TGTGCCAGCAGCTCCGGGGGGCGCGGGGGACCAGCGGTAGAATCTCGAGGAGAGACCCAGTACTTC.

In its sample, this clonotype was seen many times. The chain employs TRBV27 and TRBJ2-3; 11 bases are a match to TRBD2. Germline assignment: CDR1 MNHEY and CDR2 SMNVEV (reference sequence). The ends lost 2 bases at V and 0 bases at J; junction bases unmatched: 13. This CDR3 has 20 residues. The DNA of the CDR3 is TGTGCCAGCAGTTTAGGTGTAGCGGGAGGGCCTAGGGAGAGCACAGATACGCAGTATTTT. The encoded protein is CASSLGVAGGPRESTDTQYF.

This clonotype was recorded at least ten times. The chain couples TRBV28 to TRBJ2-7; maybe TRBD2 (6 bases). The CDR3 consists of 13 residues. Germline V gene data show CDR1 as MDHEN and CDR2 as SYDVKM. V was shortened by 3 bases and J by 5 bases, with 11 bases between the two germline ends. This CDR3 reads CASSFGGRNEQYF. The CDR3 nucleotides are TGTGCCAGCAGTTTTGGGGGGAGGAACGAGCAGTACTTC.

Many counts were recorded for this clonotype. The V gene is TRBV28, the J gene TRBJ1-1; D might be TRBD1 (6 bases). Germline V gives CDR1 MDHEN, CDR2 SYDVKM. The CDR3 extends over 12 amino acids. Trimming removed 1 base from V and 8 bases from J, with 8 bases in between. The CDR3 spells CASSLSGTEAFF. CDR3 DNA sequence: TGTGCCAGCAGTTTATCTGGGACAGAAGCTTTCTTT.

This clonotype was detected many times. V gene TRBV5-1 combines with J gene TRBJ2-2; 9 positions agree with TRBD1. CDR3 length: 14 residues. The J segment lost 8 bases and the V segment lost 3 bases, leaving 5 bases of the junction unmatched. Germline CDR1 SGHRS, CDR2 YFSETQ. The CDR3 DNA reads as TGCGCCAGCAGCTCCGGGACAGGGAAAGGGGAGCTGTTTTTT. Protein sequence: CASSSGTGKGELFF.

This clonotype showed up many times. The chain links TRBV28 to TRBJ2-7, with D possibly matching TRBD2 (6 bases). V shed 4 bases and J shed 3 bases, with 16 bases lying between them. The CDR3 runs to 15 residues. The V gene's germline CDR1 is MDHEN and CDR2 SYDVKM. The DNA for the CDR3 is TGTGCCAGCAGTTCTCCATCCGGAGGGAGCTACGAGCAGTACTTC. Translating gives CASSSPSGGSYEQYF.

The chain couples TRBV19 to TRBJ2-1, with 10 bases fitting TRBD2. V was clipped by 3 bases and J by 7 bases; unmatched bases: 6. Germline CDR1 reads LNHDA; CDR2 reads SQIVND (reference sequence). The CDR3 totals 15 residues. The CDR3 bases are TGTGCCAGTAGTATCCTAGCGGGAGTCAGTAATGAGCAGTTCTTC. Translating gives CASSILAGVSNEQFF.

This clonotype was seen at least ten times. This sequence joins TRBV11-3 and TRBJ2-7, with D unresolved. Germline assignment: CDR1 SGHNT and CDR2 YENEEA. V was clipped by 4 bases and J by 5 bases, with 18 bases between them. This CDR3 is 15 amino acids long. The CDR3 nucleotides are TGTGCCAGCAGCTCGACCGCACGCATGGTCCACGAGCAGTACTTC. Translated, it gives CASSSTARMVHEQYF.

For this clonotype: A much larger clone lies one base from this, so it may be a read error. This chain connects TRBV20-1 to TRBJ1-5, with 11 bases that match TRBD1. The CDR3 contains 17 residues. V gave up 0 bases and J gave up 11 bases; unmatched junction bases: 15. Germline V gene lookup returns CDR1 DFQATT and CDR2 SNEGSKA (reference sequence). The CDR3 region is CSARDRRWGQGEQSQHF. CDR3 DNA: TGCAGTGCTAGAGACCGGAGGTGGGGACAGGGGGAACAGTCCCAGCATTTT.

This clonotype occurred a few times. With a much larger clone just one base away, this may be a read error. This chain uses TRBV2 with TRBJ1-1, with 12 bases identical to TRBD1. The germline V gene encodes CDR1 SNHLY and CDR2 FYNNEI. The CDR3 is 15 residues long. V shed 6 bases, J shed 3 bases, and the junction held 5 bases outside the gene matches. The CDR3 region is CASRPGTGGYTEAFF. The CDR3 nucleotides read TGTGCCAGCAGGCCCGGGACAGGGGGCTACACTGAAGCTTTCTTT.

This clonotype was seen more than once but under ten times. V usage is TRBV19 and J usage is TRBJ2-1; D is possibly TRBD2 (6 bases). Looked up from germline, CDR1 is LNHDA and CDR2 is SQIVND (reference sequence). The CDR3 has 15 amino acids. The V end lost 2 bases, the J end lost 2 bases, and 10 bases lay between the germline ends. DNA for the CDR3: TGTGCCAGTAGTATACAGGGAGGTCCCTACAATGAGCAGTTCTTC. As protein: CASSIQGGPYNEQFF.

This clonotype has ten or more counts. V and J are TRBV7-2 and TRBJ2-1; 8 positions agree with TRBD2. The germline V gene has CDR1 SGHTA and CDR2 FQGNSA. With 0 bases clipped from V and 5 bases from J, the junction kept 12 bases outside the gene matches. The length of the CDR3 is 18 residues. CDR3 sequence: CASSLALRDGRADNEQFF. The CDR3 coding sequence is TGTGCCAGCAGCTTAGCGCTTCGGGACGGGAGGGCCGACAATGAGCAGTTCTTC.